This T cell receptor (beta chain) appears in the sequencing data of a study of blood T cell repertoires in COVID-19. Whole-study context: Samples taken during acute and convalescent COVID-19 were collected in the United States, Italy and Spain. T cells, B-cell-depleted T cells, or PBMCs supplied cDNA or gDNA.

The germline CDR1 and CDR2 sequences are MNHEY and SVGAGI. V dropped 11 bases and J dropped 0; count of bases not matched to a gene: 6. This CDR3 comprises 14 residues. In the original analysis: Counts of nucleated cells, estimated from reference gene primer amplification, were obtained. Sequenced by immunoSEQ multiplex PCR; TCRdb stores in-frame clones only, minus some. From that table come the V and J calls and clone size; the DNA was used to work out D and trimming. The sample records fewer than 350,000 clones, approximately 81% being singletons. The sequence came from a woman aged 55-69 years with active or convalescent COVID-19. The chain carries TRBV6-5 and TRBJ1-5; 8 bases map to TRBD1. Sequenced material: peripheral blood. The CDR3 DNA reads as TGTGCCTCGGACAGGGTTAATAGCAATCAGCCCCAGCATTTT. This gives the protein CASDRVNSNQPQHF.